These T cell receptor beta chains were read from a single sample in a study of molecular identifiers for immune sequencing clone quantification. Each CDR3 protein gets one entry after TCRdb re-called the PCR reads with MiXCR. The table includes about half a million distinct CDR3 sequences, 20% to 25% detected once. Sequences were obtained from naive CD8+ T cells from blood, with Jurkat cell RNA spiked in. The receptors here all came from a human donor in good health. Some libraries in this study had Jurkat cell RNA spiked in. Each CDR3 is given with its conserved first and last residue. The order of the fields is V gene, clone size, CDR3 protein. Clone size, where shown, is once, few, many, or a class for clones that have expanded.

>TRBV12-3/TRBV12-4|NA
CASSFDLGEQFF
>TRBV6-5|many
CASSGRSTGELFF
>TRBV12-3/TRBV12-4|few
CVSSLVPPGGYTF
>TRBV4-2|few
CASSQDGVEGDEAFF
>TRBV20-1|few
CSARDPDRGAGYTF
>TRBV21-1|NA
CASSKVQGPLDTQYF
>TRBV6-5|many
CASTPGLNYGYTF
>TRBV30|NA
CAWSAGTGVEQYF
>TRBV28|NA
CASSGHTGTQYF
>TRBV6-2/TRBV6-3|few
CASSYRDRGGETQYF
>TRBV5-6|many
CASSLGGVLTEAFF